This T cell receptor beta chain derives from a study of shared clonotypes between healthy human individuals (dated by TCRdb to 2019 to 2021). Regarding the research as a whole: A few men and a couple of women, aged 18 to 49 years, made up the cohort. For each donor, three plates each were used for CD4 naive and CD4 memory, two plates were used for CD8 naive, and one plate was used for CD8 memory. The study deeply sequenced blood TCR repertoires of five healthy adults to estimate repertoire size and the extent of clonotype sharing between individuals. Different laboratories and diverse techniques were used to prepare libraries and sequence TCR repertoires, to increase sequencing depth and limit assay-specific biases. Leukapheresis yielded between about 0.85 and 9.5 billion PBMCs per donor.

In regard to this clone: What this receptor recognizes is not known. No much larger clone exists at a distance of one base, and base qualities are not known.

Using the deep immunoSEQ assay, multiplex PCR amplified TCR CDR3 regions from genomic DNA. Genomic DNA extracted from each cell subset was distributed evenly over all wells of several immunoSEQ 96-well plates, and each plate served as one replicate. Each replicate PCR for sorted subsets received around 200 ng genomic DNA, equal to roughly 33,000 T cell genomes. The purified libraries were quantified using a Qubit 3.0 fluorometer, sized with a Bioanalyzer 2100, and then quantified again using the KAPA Library Quantification kit. Every immunoSEQ 96-well plate was sequenced on a separate single-read 150-cycle Illumina NextSeq 550 flow cell. Per the authors' processing: Because the immunoSEQ output held only junctional sequences and lacked quality scores, the filtering could not match the filtering applied to full-length reads. To assign V/J genes and CDR3, sequences were annotated against IMGT germline references using PyIR, a Python wrapper for IgBLAST v1.9. Reads with weak V/J assignments (E-value above 1e-6), missing CDR3, stop codons, out-of-frame junctions, or ambiguous translated residues were removed. A V3J clonotype was defined by an identical inferred V gene, J gene, and CDR3 amino acid sequence. The percentage overlap between two repertoires was calculated by dividing the number of shared unique clonotypes by the size of the smaller repertoire. Repertoire richness was assessed with RTK rarefaction, the Chao1 estimator, and Recon v2.1 estimates of unobserved clonotypes. Generation probabilities for all TCRbeta clonotypes obtained by the gDNA method from a handful of donors were computed using OLGA. TCRdb holds this immuneACCESS table with in-frame rearrangements only. Some clones are missing; in checked studies, unresolved V genes explain under half, and the rest has no known cause. V, J and clone size are taken as reported in that table, and D and trimming were inferred from the DNA itself. In all, the sample holds a few million clones, and almost 96% of those were seen once. The ten largest clones add up to roughly 0.13% of the sample.

Germline trimming amounts to 7 bases on V and 5 bases on J, with 5 as the count of junction bases outside the gene matches. The germline V gene specifies MNHEY as CDR1 and SVGAGI as CDR2. Including cysteine and phenylalanine, the CDR3 has 15 amino acids. The sequence is cut down to CDR3 DNA, 45 bases in frame from base 1. The donors were healthy, HIV-negative adults who had no recently reported acute infections or vaccinations. Every donor was a Caucasian adult living in Nashville, Tennessee, USA. CD4+ T cells were enriched through magnetic negative selection, after which naive cells were positively selected on CD45RA and the remaining negative fraction served as the memory subset. After blood collection by leukapheresis, PBMCs were isolated using Ficoll-Histopaque density gradient centrifugation and then cryopreserved in the vapor phase of liquid nitrogen. Analytical flow cytometry was used to check the purity and quantity of every magnetically sorted T cell population. Each sorted fraction had its genomic DNA isolated and then quantified by UV absorbance on a Nanodrop 2000c.

Here is what the overall study found, with its caveats: Sampling was restricted to blood, and TCR repertoires in tissue are likely to differ from TCR repertoires in blood. Rarefaction of sorted-subset datasets indicated incomplete sequencing despite the large sequencing depth. Pairwise subsampling led to the expectation that sequencing depth would affect the degree of clonotype sharing among donors. Across a few donors, 4.5% to 6.5% of naive CD4, roughly 3.3% of naive CD8, 2.3% of memory CD4, and 0.3% to 0.45% of memory CD8 clonotypes were shared. Naive subsets generally had larger estimated clonotype richness than memory subsets. Clonotypes shared by all four sorted-subset donors showed higher generation probabilities than non-shared clonotypes. Because the study included only a small number of donors, the genetic and exposure-history diversity represented was limited.

The chain employs TRBV6-5 and TRBJ2-1; TRBD2 agrees with 13 junctional bases. The TCR comes from a man aged 18 to 35 in good health. Sequenced material: naive CD4+ T cells sorted from blood. The cell subset or site label, as the study defines it: CD45RA+ positively selected. The CDR3 region reads CASTRLAGGHNEQFF. The DNA sequence is given as TGTGCCAGCACCCGACTAGCGGGGGGTCACAATGAGCAGTTCTTC.